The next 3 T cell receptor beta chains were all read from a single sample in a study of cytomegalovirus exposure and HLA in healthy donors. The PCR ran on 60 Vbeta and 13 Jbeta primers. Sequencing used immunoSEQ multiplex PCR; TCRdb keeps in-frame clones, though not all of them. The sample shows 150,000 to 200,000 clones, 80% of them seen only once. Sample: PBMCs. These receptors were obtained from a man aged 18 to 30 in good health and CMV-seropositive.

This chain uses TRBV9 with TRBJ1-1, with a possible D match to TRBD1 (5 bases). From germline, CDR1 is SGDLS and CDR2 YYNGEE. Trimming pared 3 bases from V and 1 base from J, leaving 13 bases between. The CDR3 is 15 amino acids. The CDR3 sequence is CASSDDPRENTEAFF. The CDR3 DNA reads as TGTGCCAGCAGCGACGACCCCAGGGAGAACACTGAAGCTTTCTTT.

The DNA for the CDR3 is TGTGCCAGTAGTATCGGACAGGGGCATGCCTATGGCTACACCTTC. This translates into CASSIGQGHAYGYTF. The chain has TRBV19 and TRBJ1-2; 9 bases align to TRBD1. The CDR3 covers 15 residues. Germline CDR1 is LNHDA and CDR2 is SQIVND (reference sequence). V lost 3 bases to trimming and J lost 4 bases; unmatched junction nucleotides: 6.

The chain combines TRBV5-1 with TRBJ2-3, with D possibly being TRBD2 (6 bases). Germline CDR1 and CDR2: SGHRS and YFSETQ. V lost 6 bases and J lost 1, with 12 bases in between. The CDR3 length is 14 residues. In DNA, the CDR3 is TGCGCCAGCACTAGGGACTCCGGCACAGATACGCAGTATTTT. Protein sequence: CASTRDSGTDTQYF.